This TCR beta chain emerged from a study of shared clonotypes between healthy human individuals. The method was immunoSEQ multiplex PCR; TCRdb's version includes in-frame clones alone and lacks a portion of them. The data contain under 1 million clones, around 96% of them seen just once; the ten biggest clones take up less than 0.25%. CDR1 SGHRS and CDR2 YFSETQ come from the germline V gene. Trimming cost V 3 bases and J 4 bases; bases outside gene matches: 6. The CDR3 is 17 residues long. Only one count was recorded for this clone. Naive CD8 cells lacked CD45RO and underwent positive selection for CCR7, leaving out terminally differentiated effector memory CD45RA+ cells.

V gene TRBV5-1 combines with J gene TRBJ2-2; TRBD2 agrees at 13 bases. Input material: naive CD8+ T cells sorted from blood. The origin of this receptor is a man aged 30 to 39 in good health. In DNA form, the CDR3 reads TGCGCCAGCAGCTCAGGACTAGCGGGAGAGGTCACCGGGGAGCTGTTTTTT. It is translated as CASSSGLAGEVTGELFF.